This T cell receptor beta chain was recorded in a study of radiation and T cells in renal cell carcinoma. Note on this clone: Antigen unknown.

The time point is: blood 4 weeks post-SBRT, at nephrectomy. As to treatment: 15 Gy SBRT to primary tumor, nephrectomy 4 weeks later. This renal cell carcinoma was of the clear cell type. Whole-study results and caveats: Top tumor clonotypes rose in blood 2 weeks post-radiation, then contracted.

CDR3 length equals 15 residues. CDR1 and CDR2 from the germline V gene are SEHNR and FQNEAQ (reference sequence). V lost 2 bases and J lost 0, with 9 bases in between. Measured with immunoSEQ multiplex PCR; TCRdb has only the in-frame clones, and not every one. The repertoire holds about 86,000 clones, with around 85% as singletons. The receptor comes from a middle-aged man with renal cell carcinoma. The source was blood, collected from a patient whose treatment included radiotherapy and nephrectomy. The chain employs TRBV7-9 and TRBJ2-3; TRBD2 is a possible D gene (6 bases). Written as DNA, the CDR3 is TGTGCCAGCAGCTTATCTAGCGATAGCACAGATACGCAGTATTTT. Its protein product is CASSLSSDSTDTQYF.